This TCR beta chain appears in the sequencing data of a study of blood T cell repertoires in COVID-19. As for the study in general: Sites across the United States, Italy and Spain contributed samples from acute and convalescent COVID-19. Nucleic acid was either cDNA or gDNA, and it came from T cells, B-cell-depleted T cells, or PBMCs.

V was pared by 3 bases and J by 1 base, with 22 bases between. Germline V gene lookup returns CDR1 SGHAT and CDR2 FQNNGV. The length of the CDR3 is 18 residues. This clone was observed a handful of times. Under the authors' procedure: Amplifying reference gene primers gave estimates of nucleated cell counts. TCRdb's copy holds only in-frame clones and misses some; the assay was immunoSEQ multiplex PCR. Clonal size and the V and J genes are those of that table, whereas D and trimming came from the DNA. The data hold 37,000 or so clones, with approximately 84% observed a single time. Sequencing was performed on peripheral blood. The TCR sequence derives from an elderly man with active or convalescent COVID-19. The genes are TRBV11-2 and TRBJ2-7; weak D call: TRBD2 (5 bases). The DNA for the CDR3 is TGTGCCAGCAGCTTCCCCGAGGGATGGGTCTTTAAATCCTACGAGCAGTACTTC. Residues: CASSFPEGWVFKSYEQYF.